Here is one TCR beta chain with its context. Its antigen is not known. Using a J-beta primer mix together with a sample-barcoded 5' primer, a second PCR was run for roughly 6 to 12 cycles. TCRdb reprocessed the 5' RACE reads with MiXCR, giving one entry per CDR3 protein. The repertoire has approximately 690,000 distinct CDR3 sequences, 45% to 65% of them found once; the top ten carry about two fifths. Healthy individuals of Caucasian origin from Russia, aged about 6 to 100, served as donors. The record originates from a study of blood T cells in healthy people across ages. About the research overall: The capture of about one barcoded beta molecule per two T cells was achieved by template switching.

Findings of the study overall: Lack of knowledge of donor CMV status possibly confounded expanded clonotype changes. Estimates drawn from one million T cells were deemed to understate diversity.

The CDR3 has 13 amino acids. Per germline, CDR1 SNHLY and CDR2 FYNNEI. V lost 2 bases and J 3 bases, leaving 7 bases between the germline ends. The sequencing sample was made of blood. The TCR sequence derives from a man in his 60s in good health. The V call is TRBV2, the J call TRBJ2-5; D possibly corresponds to TRBD2 (5 bases). The CDR3: CASSELAKETQYF. The CDR3 nucleotides read TGTGCCAGCAGTGAACTAGCCAAAGAGACCCAGTACTTC.